A single TCR beta chain is shown here with its context. What it binds is unknown. The sample comes from a study of T cell responses to AZD1222 COVID-19 vaccine. TCRdb keeps only in-frame clones here, not all; method: immunoSEQ multiplex PCR. The sample lists more than 80,000 clones; 70% to 90% were seen once. The length of the CDR3 is 15 residues. J was trimmed by 4 bases and V by 5 bases; bases with no gene match: 9. Germline CDR1 and CDR2: ENHRY and SYGVKD. Study-wide points: Reportedly, close to half of spike-specific TCRs are directed against unmutated variant regions.

The V call is TRBV10-3, the J call TRBJ2-7; 9 positions agree with TRBD1. The TCR comes from an adult who received the AZD1222 COVID-19 vaccine. The sample was peripheral blood, taken 28 days after the second AZD1222 dose. Here the CDR3 DNA reads TGTGCCATCAGTCCTCCGACAGGGGGTCATTACGAGCAGTACTTC. It specifies CAISPPTGGHYEQYF.